The 21 T cell receptor beta chains reported below all come from one sample, sequenced in a study of PD-1 blockade in classical Hodgkin lymphoma. Exposure to brentuximab vedotin varied, and each patient had relapsed following autologous stem cell transplantation. Some clones are missing from TCRdb's copy, which holds only in-frame ones; the method was immunoSEQ multiplex PCR. The repertoire includes roughly 150,000 clones, about four fifths of them detected once, and roughly 9.2% sits in the top ten. The specimen comprised peripheral blood mononuclear cells (PBMCs), sampled before the second cycle of nivolumab. The receptors come from a human donor with classical Hodgkin lymphoma.

This chain uses TRBV6-5 with TRBJ1-5, with 7 bases fitting TRBD1. The CDR3 has 13 amino acids. After removal of 7 bases from V and 8 bases from J, the junction contained 8 bases not matched to a gene. Germline CDR1 is MNHEY and CDR2 is SVGAGI. The CDR3, as DNA: TGTGCCAGCACTAAAAGGGGGCCAGAGCCCCAGCATTTT. Its protein product is CASTKRGPEPQHF.

There are a few counts of this clone. J is TRBJ2-3 and V is TRBV5-1; TRBD2 is a possible D gene (6 bases). The CDR3 is 15 amino acids. The germline gives CDR1 SGHRS, CDR2 YFSETQ. Trimming cost V 6 bases and J 0 bases, with 14 bases left between them. The CDR3 here is CASKRTGESTDTQYF. DNA of the CDR3: TGCGCCAGCAAGCGAACGGGGGAAAGCACAGATACGCAGTATTTT.

The chain has TRBV6-6 and TRBJ2-5, with D maybe TRBD1 (5 bases). This CDR3 is built from 13 residues. Trimming removed 7 bases from V and 5 bases from J, with 14 bases in between. The V gene's germline CDR1 is MNHNY and CDR2 SVGAGI (reference sequence). The CDR3 DNA is TGTGCCAGCATTGAAAGGGGTTTGGAGACCCAGTACTTC. Protein sequence: CASIERGLETQYF.

The V call is TRBV7-9, the J call TRBJ2-7; D unresolved. Trimming left V 2 bases short and J 5 bases short, with 7 bases between. The CDR3 spans 12 residues. Per germline, CDR1 SEHNR and CDR2 FQNEAQ (reference sequence). CDR3 loop: CASSLQVHEQYF. In DNA form, the CDR3 reads TGTGCCAGCAGCTTACAAGTCCACGAGCAGTACTTC.

The chain has TRBV7-3 and TRBJ2-6, with D perhaps TRBD1 (6 bases). V was cut by 5 bases and J by 10 bases, with 9 bases left in between. The CDR3 has 12 amino acids. CDR1 and CDR2 (germline): SGHTA, FQGTGA. The CDR3 bases are TGTGCCAGCAGCCCCCAGGGGAACGTCCTGACTTTC. Translating it yields CASSPQGNVLTF.

The chain carries TRBV9 and TRBJ2-5, with TRBD1 matching 8 bases. Looked up from germline, CDR1 is SGDLS and CDR2 is YYNGEE. V lost 3 bases to trimming and J lost 1 base; unmatched junction nucleotides: 5. The CDR3 extends over 15 amino acids. The CDR3 nucleotides read TGTGCCAGCAGCGCCTTACAGGGGGTCCAAGAGACCCAGTACTTC. Translating it yields CASSALQGVQETQYF.

The J gene is TRBJ2-4, the V gene TRBV6-6; perhaps TRBD2 as D (7 bases). V lost 5 bases and J lost 3, with 14 bases in between. The CDR3 loop spans 15 amino acids. Looked up from germline, CDR1 is MNHNY and CDR2 is SVGAGI (reference sequence). The CDR3 DNA reads as TGTGCCAGCAGTCCATTAGGGGGGGGCAAAAACATTCAGTACTTC. It specifies CASSPLGGGKNIQYF.

This chain connects TRBV5-6 to TRBJ1-5; D ambiguous. This CDR3 has 14 amino acids. Trimming took 2 bases from V and 3 from J, leaving 9 bases between them. Germline V gives CDR1 SGHDT, CDR2 YYEEEE. Here the CDR3 DNA reads TGTGCCAGCAGCTTAACGCCGGTCAATCAGCCCCAGCATTTT. This sequence encodes CASSLTPVNQPQHF.

The chain recombines TRBV7-2 with TRBJ1-1; maybe TRBD1 (6 bases). The CDR3 extends over 16 amino acids. Germline-derived CDR1 and CDR2 are SGHTA and FQGNSA. Trimming removed 4 bases from V and 10 bases from J, with 25 bases in between. The CDR3 nucleotides read TGTGCCAGCAGCTCGCGAGTAACAGGGCCCGGGGACGGAGCTTTCTTT. Translating it yields CASSSRVTGPGDGAFF. The full variable domain, rest sourced from reference TRBV7-2 and TRBJ1-1, is GAGVSQSPSNKVTEKGKDVELRCDPISGHTALYWYRQSLGQGLEFLIYFQGNSAPDKSGLPSDRFSAERTGGSVSTLTIQRTQQEDSAVYLCASSSRVTGPGDGAFFGQGTRLTVV.

The rearrangement joins TRBV5-6 to TRBJ2-1, with D perhaps TRBD2 (6 bases). Germline lookup yields CDR1 SGHDT and CDR2 YYEEEE. V lost 4 bases to trimming and J lost 0 bases, with 14 bases between them. The CDR3 covers 16 residues. For the CDR3, the DNA is TGTGCCAGCAGCCCGGGACTTACGAGCTCCTACAATGAGCAGTTCTTC. Its translation: CASSPGLTSSYNEQFF.

The V call is TRBV21-1, the J call TRBJ1-1. TRBV21-1 is a recognized pseudogene. The CDR3 has 12 amino acids. CDR3 coding DNA: TGTGCCAGCTCTCGTGGGGACACTGAAGCTTTCTTT. Amino acids: CASSRGDTEAFF.

This clone has ten or more counts. The rearrangement joins TRBV6-5 to TRBJ1-4; 8 bases map to TRBD1. The CDR3 consists of 15 residues. The junction had 4 bases not matched to a gene; V was cut back by 0 bases and J by 7 bases. In germline, CDR1 is MNHEY, CDR2 SVGAGI. The CDR3 loop reads CASSYSGRGLEKLFF. DNA of the CDR3: TGTGCCAGCAGTTACTCAGGCAGGGGGCTTGAAAAACTGTTTTTT.

The V gene is TRBV28, the J gene TRBJ2-3; 7 bases are shared with TRBD1. CDR1 and CDR2 (germline): MDHEN, SYDVKM. J was trimmed by 2 bases and V by 8 bases; bases with no gene match: 10. CDR3 length: 15 residues. The CDR3 coding sequence is TGTGCCAGCCGCCTAGAGGGGGCAGTCACAGATACGCAGTATTTT. Translation: CASRLEGAVTDTQYF.

The chain joins TRBV18 to TRBJ2-1; TRBD1 agrees at 11 bases. This CDR3 is built from 18 residues. CDR1 is KGHSH, CDR2 LQKENI, per germline. V lost 3 bases, J lost 4 bases, and 11 bases stayed unmatched. The CDR3 spells CASSPATGQGERYNEQFF. CDR3 nucleotide sequence: TGTGCCAGCTCACCGGCTACGGGACAGGGGGAAAGATACAATGAGCAGTTCTTC.

This sequence joins TRBV5-1 and TRBJ2-3; possible D gene TRBD1, 6 bases. Trimming removed 2 bases from V and 4 bases from J, with 8 bases in between. Germline values: CDR1 SGHRS, CDR2 YFSETQ. The CDR3 totals 13 residues. The CDR3 here is CASSLSGADTQYF. DNA of the CDR3: TGCGCCAGCAGCTTATCAGGGGCAGATACGCAGTATTTT.

This clone came up once. The gene calls are TRBV10-2 and TRBJ2-5; D uncertain. The CDR3 runs to 11 residues. CDR1 WSHSY and CDR2 SAAADI come from the germline V gene. V gave up 6 bases and J gave up 1 base, with 3 bases separating them. CDR3 sequence: CASSFQETQYF. CDR3 bases: TGCGCCAGCAGCTTCCAAGAGACCCAGTACTTC.

Many counts were recorded for this clone. For the CDR3, the DNA is TGTGCCAGCAGCTTAACTCCCAGGGAAACAGATACGCAGTATTTT. It is translated as CASSLTPRETDTQYF. This rearrangement joins TRBV7-3 to TRBJ2-3, with D tentatively TRBD1 (5 bases). The ends were cut back, 0 bases at V and 3 bases at J, with 10 bases in the middle. CDR3 length: 15 residues. Germline CDR1 and CDR2: SGHTA and FQGTGA.

The chain carries TRBV7-2 and TRBJ1-6; no clear D gene. The CDR3 loop spans 12 amino acids. With 3 bases removed from V and 5 bases from J, the gap between germline ends came to 2 bases. Germline V gives CDR1 SGHTA, CDR2 FQGNSA. This CDR3 is CASSFNNSPLHF. The CDR3 DNA sequence: TGTGCCAGCAGCTTCAATAATTCACCCCTCCACTTT.

As to this clone: The junction shows a germline mismatch at one end, possibly a read error. The chain uses TRBV10-3 and TRBJ1-1; perhaps TRBD1 as D (6 bases). Germline-derived CDR1 and CDR2 are ENHRY and SYGVKD. The CDR3 runs 14 residues. In DNA, the CDR3 is TGTGCCACCACAATACAGGGTATGAAGACTGAAGCTTTCTTT. Its translation is CATTIQGMKTEAFF.

This chain links TRBV7-2 with TRBJ2-5; the D is unclear. The DNA end is more similar to TRBJ2-7, so the J call may be wrong. Looked up from germline, CDR1 is SGHTA and CDR2 is FQGNSA. This CDR3 has 14 residues. This chain's CDR3 is CASSYRPNSYEQYF. The CDR3 bases are TGTGCCAGCAGCTATCGGCCGAATTCCTACGAGCAGTACTTC.

The chain's CDR3 is CSVEVADEKLFF. CDR3 bases: TGCAGCGTTGAAGTGGCGGATGAAAAACTGTTTTTT. The chain combines TRBV29-1 with TRBJ1-4, with D unclear. Germline lookup yields CDR1 SQVTM and CDR2 ANQGSEA. Deletions cut 1 base from V and 6 bases from J, with 6 bases between. The length of the CDR3 is 12 residues.